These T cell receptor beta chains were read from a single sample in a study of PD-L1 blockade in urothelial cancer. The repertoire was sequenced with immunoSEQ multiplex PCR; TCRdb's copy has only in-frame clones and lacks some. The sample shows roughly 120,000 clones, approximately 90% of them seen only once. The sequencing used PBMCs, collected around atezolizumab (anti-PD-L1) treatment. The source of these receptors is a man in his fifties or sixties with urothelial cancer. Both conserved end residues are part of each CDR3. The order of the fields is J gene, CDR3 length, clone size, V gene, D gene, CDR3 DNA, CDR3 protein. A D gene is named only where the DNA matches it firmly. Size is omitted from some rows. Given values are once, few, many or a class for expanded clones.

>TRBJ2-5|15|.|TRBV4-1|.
TGCGCCAGCAGCCAAGGGGCACAGGGGGGGGAGACCCAGTACTTC
CASSQGAQGGETQYF
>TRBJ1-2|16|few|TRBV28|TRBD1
TGTGCCAGCAGTGAACAGGGGGGTCGGGCTAACTATGGCTACACCTTC
CASSEQGGRANYGYTF
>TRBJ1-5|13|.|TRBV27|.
TGTGCCAGCAGTTTAACAGAGAATCAGCCCCAGCATTTT
CASSLTENQPQHF
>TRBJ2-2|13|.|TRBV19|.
TGTGCCAGTAGCAGGGGTAATGCCGGGGAGCTGTTTTTT
CASSRGNAGELFF
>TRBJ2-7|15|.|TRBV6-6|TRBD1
TGTGCCAGCAGCCCCCTCGGGACAGGGCCTCTCGAGCAGTACTTC
CASSPLGTGPLEQYF
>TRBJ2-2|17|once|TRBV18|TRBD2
TGTGCCAGCTCACCATTGGCTAGCGGGAGCATACCCGGGGAGCTGTTTTTT
CASSPLASGSIPGELFF
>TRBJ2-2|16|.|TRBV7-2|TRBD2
TGTGCCAGCAGCCGGGGGACTAGCGGGAACACCGGGGAGCTGTTTTTT
CASSRGTSGNTGELFF
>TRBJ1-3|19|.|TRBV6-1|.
TGTGCCAGCAGTGAAGACCCACTGCCCTCGACAGGTCCTGGAAACACCATATATTTT
CASSEDPLPSTGPGNTIYF
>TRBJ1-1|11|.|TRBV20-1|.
TGCAGTGCTAGAGATAAGGGACATGTTTTCTTT
CSARDKGHVFF
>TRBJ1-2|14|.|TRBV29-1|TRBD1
TGCAGCGCGGGGGGGACAGGGGGCTCGGATGGCTACACCTTC
CSAGGTGGSDGYTF
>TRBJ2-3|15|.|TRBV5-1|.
TGCGCCAGCAGCCGACAAAGAGGGCCCACAGATACGCAGTATTTT
CASSRQRGPTDTQYF
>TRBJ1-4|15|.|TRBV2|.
TGTGCCAGCAACCAGGACAGCGGCTTTAATGAAAAACTGTTTTTT
CASNQDSGFNEKLFF
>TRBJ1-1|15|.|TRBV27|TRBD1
TGTGCCAGCAACCCGACAGGGCGGATGAACACTGAAGCTTTCTTT
CASNPTGRMNTEAFF
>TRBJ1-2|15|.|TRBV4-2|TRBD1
TGTGCCAGCAGCCCCGGGACAGGGGCTAACTATGGCTACACCTTC
CASSPGTGANYGYTF
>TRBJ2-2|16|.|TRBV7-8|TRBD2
TGTGCCAGCACCTCTCCCGCCGGGAGGGACACCGGGGAGCTGTTTTTT
CASTSPAGRDTGELFF
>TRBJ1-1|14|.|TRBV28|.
TGTGCCAGCAGTTGGTTCGGTCAGAACACTGAAGCTTTCTTT
CASSWFGQNTEAFF
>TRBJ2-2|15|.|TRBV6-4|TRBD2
TGTGCCAGCAGCCTGACTAGCGCGAACACCGGGGAGCTGTTTTTT
CASSLTSANTGELFF
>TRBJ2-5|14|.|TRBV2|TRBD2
TGTGCCAGCAGTGGAGCGGGACTTCAAGAGACCCAGTACTTC
CASSGAGLQETQYF
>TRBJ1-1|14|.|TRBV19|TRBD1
TGTGCCAGTGGCGGACAGGGCAGATCCACTGAAGCTTTCTTT
CASGGQGRSTEAFF
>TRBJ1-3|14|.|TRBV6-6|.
TGTGCCAGCAGTTCTCCAGGGCCTGGAAACACCATATATTTT
CASSSPGPGNTIYF
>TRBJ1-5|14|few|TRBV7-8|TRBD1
TGTGCCAGCACGGTTGGGACAGGGGGTCAGCCCCAGCATTTT
CASTVGTGGQPQHF
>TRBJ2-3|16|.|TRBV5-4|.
TGTGCCAGCAGCTTGCGGTGGGGAGGTGCCAAAGATACGCAGTATTTT
CASSLRWGGAKDTQYF
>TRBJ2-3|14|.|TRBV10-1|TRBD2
TGCGCCACCTCGACCGGGGGGATTACAGATACGCAGTATTTT
CATSTGGITDTQYF
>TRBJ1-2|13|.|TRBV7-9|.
TGTGCCAGCACCGTGTCCGGTGACTATGGCTACACCTTC
CASTVSGDYGYTF